The 27 T cell receptor beta chains given below trace back to one sample, sequenced in a study of T cells in Graves' hyperthyroidism and ophthalmopathy. It was RNA transcripts that yielded the amplified TCR beta CDR3 regions. HTBI primers were employed in a first-round RT-PCR of the TCR CDR3. TCRdb analysed the multiplex PCR reads with MiXCR anew, one entry per CDR3 protein. In the table there are hundreds of thousands of distinct CDR3 sequences, about 12% of which are singletons. Material for sequencing was blood. These receptors were taken from a woman aged 18-29 years with Graves' hyperthyroidism.

This clonotype was recorded at least ten times. The rearrangement uses TRBV6-2 or TRBV6-3 and TRBJ2-7; no definite D call. Germline-derived CDR1 and CDR2 are MNHEY and SVGEGT. Between the trimmed V and J ends, which lost 2 bases and 0 bases, there was a span of 14 bases. CDR3 length: 16 amino acids. The CDR3 reads CASSYDTSTLSYEQYF. For the CDR3, the DNA is TGTGCCAGCAGTTACGATACCTCAACCCTCTCCTACGAGCAGTACTTC.

The table lists this clonotype with many counts. The gene calls are TRBV20-1 and TRBJ1-6; weak D call: TRBD1 (5 bases). V was trimmed by 5 bases and J by 3 bases, leaving 8 bases between them. The length of the CDR3 is 13 residues. Germline V gene sequence: CDR1 DFQATT, CDR2 SNEGSKA (reference sequence). The CDR3 region has the DNA TGCAGTGCTGGGACTGTCTATAATTCACCCCTCCACTTT. It encodes CSAGTVYNSPLHF.

This clonotype turned up a few times. The chain joins TRBV5-1 to TRBJ2-1; 8 nucleotides line up with TRBD2. Trimming cost V 5 bases and J 2 bases; bases outside gene matches: 6. The CDR3 loop spans 15 amino acids. CDR1 is SGHRS and CDR2 is YFSETQ in the germline V gene. CDR3 nucleotide sequence: TGCGCCAGCAGTCTGGTTAGCGGGACCTACAATGAGCAGTTCTTC. Translation: CASSLVSGTYNEQFF.

This sequence joins TRBV7-9 and TRBJ1-2; tentative D call: TRBD1 (6 bases). Trimming cost V 1 base and J 4 bases, with 10 bases left between them. CDR1 is SEHNR, CDR2 FQNEAQ, per germline (reference sequence). The CDR3 runs 14 residues. The CDR3 bases are TGTGCCAGCAGCTTAGACAGGGAGAGCTATGGCTACACCTTC. It encodes CASSLDRESYGYTF.

This clonotype was recorded at least ten times. The chain joins TRBV5-1 to TRBJ1-1; D call uncertain. Germline CDR1 and CDR2: SGHRS and YFSETQ. The V and J ends lost 0 bases and 4 bases respectively, with 13 bases between them. CDR3 length equals 15 residues. In DNA, the CDR3 is TGCGCCAGCAGCTTGGGGTCCAGTGGAGGCACTGAAGCTTTCTTT. It yields the protein CASSLGSSGGTEAFF. The variable domain in full, with the rest retrieved from reference TRBV5-1 and TRBJ1-1, is KAGVTQTPRYLIKTRGQQVTLSCSPISGHRSVSWYQQTPGQGLQFLFEYFSETQRNKGNFPGRFSGRQFSNSRSEMNVSTLELGDSALYLCASSLGSSGGTEAFFGQGTRLTVV.

Note on this clonotype: A clone one base away is much larger, so this may be a read error. The V call is TRBV2, the J call TRBJ2-5, with 9 bases matching TRBD1. Per the germline V gene, CDR1 is SNHLY and CDR2 is FYNNEI. This CDR3 contains 17 residues. The V gene end was trimmed by 4 bases and the J gene end by 5 bases; junction bases not matched to a gene: 14. CDR3 loop: CASSGGRRGQGIETQYF. The CDR3 region has the DNA TGTGCCAGCAGTGGTGGTAGGAGGGGACAGGGCATTGAGACCCAGTACTTC.

This clonotype was seen repeatedly, ten times or more. This rearrangement joins TRBV20-1 to TRBJ1-1; D unclear. Trimming shortened V by 5 bases and J by 11 bases, and 30 bases separated the two germline ends. The germline gives CDR1 DFQATT, CDR2 SNEGSKA (reference sequence). CDR3 length: 16 amino acids. CDR3 nucleotides: TGCAGTGCTCCATCCGAAGACCCCAAAGGTGCCCCTGTCGCTTTCTTT. This gives the protein CSAPSEDPKGAPVAFF.

The chain's CDR3 is CASSYSRAQSNYGYTF. CDR3 coding DNA: TGTGCCAGCAGTTACTCGAGGGCACAATCTAACTATGGCTACACCTTC. V usage is TRBV6-2 or TRBV6-3 and J usage is TRBJ1-2, with unresolved D. CDR1 is MNHEY, CDR2 SVGEGT, per germline. CDR3 length equals 16 residues. Trimming cost V 0 bases and J 0 bases, with 11 bases left between them.

This clonotype was seen repeatedly, ten times or more. The chain links TRBV12-3 or TRBV12-4 to TRBJ1-5; no clear D. There are 13 residues in the CDR3. The germline V and J ends were trimmed by 4 bases and 6 bases, with 10 bases remaining between them. The DNA of the CDR3 is TGTGCCAGCAGTTCACAGTTGGGTCAGCCCCAGCATTTT. This encodes CASSSQLGQPQHF.

This clonotype was seen many times. The V call is TRBV20-1, the J call TRBJ2-5, with D possibly being TRBD2 (7 bases). The V end lost 8 bases, the J end lost 3 bases, and 22 bases lay between the germline ends. This CDR3 comprises 15 residues. CDR1 is DFQATT and CDR2 is SNEGSKA in the germline V gene (reference sequence). The CDR3 spells CSSRGPAGVEETQYF. DNA for the CDR3: TGCAGTTCCAGGGGACCGGCGGGAGTTGAAGAGACCCAGTACTTC.

V gene TRBV12-3 or TRBV12-4 combines with J gene TRBJ2-7, with 12 bases lining up with TRBD1. Trimming took 6 bases from V and 6 from J; bases not matched to a gene: 9. This CDR3 has 15 amino acids. CDR3 coding DNA: TGTGCCAGCAGCAGGGGGGGACAGGGGGCTAGCGAGCAGTACTTC. Translated, it gives CASSRGGQGASEQYF.

In its sample, this clonotype was seen many times. CDR3 amino acids: CASSFADSNQPQHF. CDR3 bases: TGTGCCAGCAGTTTCGCGGATAGCAATCAGCCCCAGCATTTT. The chain uses TRBV12-3 or TRBV12-4 and TRBJ1-5; no clear D. CDR3 length: 14 amino acids. V lost 3 bases, J lost 0 bases, and 6 bases lay in between.

This clonotype is a singleton in its sample. The germline gene is not matched at one end of the junction; a read error may be the cause. V usage is TRBV7-9 and J usage is TRBJ2-2, with 7 bases matching TRBD1. CDR3 length equals 12 residues. Germline V CDR1 and CDR2: SEHNR, FQNEAQ (reference sequence). The CDR3: CASSIPGQSLLF. CDR3 bases: TGTGCCAGCAGCATTCCGGGACAGTCTTTACTTTTT.

This clonotype was found many times. The chain is built from TRBV7-9 and TRBJ1-5; D gene ambiguous. From germline, CDR1 is SEHNR and CDR2 FQNEAQ (reference sequence). V was pared by 1 base and J by 5 bases, with 9 bases between. The CDR3 extends over 14 amino acids. CDR3 region: CASSLEATHQPQHF. In DNA form, the CDR3 reads TGTGCCAGCAGCTTAGAGGCGACACATCAGCCCCAGCATTTT.

This clonotype was counted at least ten times. J is TRBJ1-1 and V is TRBV28; D is ambiguous. The germline V and J ends were trimmed by 6 bases and 4 bases, with 9 bases remaining between them. The CDR3 sequence is 12 residues long. Germline CDR1 reads MDHEN; CDR2 reads SYDVKM. The CDR3: CASSAPGTEAFF. In DNA form, the CDR3 reads TGTGCCAGCAGCGCCCCCGGCACTGAAGCTTTCTTT.

In this sample, this clonotype turned up many times. V and J are TRBV30 and TRBJ2-2, with TRBD1 matching 10 bases. CDR1 GTSNPN and CDR2 SVGIG come from the germline V gene (reference sequence). The CDR3 is 14 amino acids. J gave up 7 bases and V 4 bases, and 6 bases lay outside the gene matches. CDR3 loop: CAWTGTGDIGELFF. Here the CDR3 DNA reads TGTGCCTGGACCGGGACAGGGGATATCGGGGAGCTGTTTTTT.

This clonotype showed up many times. V gene TRBV7-9 combines with J gene TRBJ2-3; no clear D gene. Trimming took off 4 bases at V and 5 bases at J, with 13 bases between the two ends. CDR3 length: 14 residues. Germline CDR1 SEHNR, CDR2 FQNEAQ (reference sequence). The CDR3 region has the DNA TGTGCCAGCAGCTGGGTTGATATGGGAGATACGCAGTATTTT. Amino acid sequence: CASSWVDMGDTQYF.

This clonotype appeared a few times. V and J are TRBV15 and TRBJ2-7; 10 bases are a match to TRBD2. The CDR3 totals 15 residues. In germline, CDR1 is LNHNV, CDR2 YYDKDF (reference sequence). V lost 3 bases to trimming and J lost 3 bases; unmatched junction nucleotides: 5. The DNA for the CDR3 is TGTGCCACCAGCAGGTCTCCTAGCGGGGGCTACGAGCAGTACTTC. It specifies CATSRSPSGGYEQYF. Variable domain in full (rest from reference TRBV15 and TRBJ2-7): DAMVIQNPRYQVTQFGKPVTLSCSQTLNHNVMYWYQQKSSQAPKLLFHYYDKDFNNEADTPDNFQSRRPNTSFCFLDIRSPGLGDTAMYLCATSRSPSGGYEQYFGPGTRLTVT.

The J gene is TRBJ2-2, the V gene TRBV7-2; tentatively, D is TRBD1 or TRBD2 (5 bases each). The CDR3 totals 12 residues. CDR1 is SGHTA and CDR2 is FQGNSA in the germline V gene. Written as DNA, the CDR3 is TGTGCGAGCTCCTGGGGCGGGGGGGAGCTGTTTTTT. Its protein is CASSWGGGELFF. The whole variable domain, filled in from reference TRBV7-2 and TRBJ2-2, reads GAGVSQSPSNKVTEKGKDVELRCDPISGHTALYWYRQSLGQGLEFLIYFQGNSAPDKSGLPSDRFSAERTGGSVSTLTIQRTQQEDSAVYLCASSWGGGELFFGEGSRLTVL.

This clonotype was seen many times. The chain joins TRBV20-1 to TRBJ1-5, with 9 bases aligning to TRBD1. Trimming at V came to 7 bases and at J to 7 bases, leaving 5 bases not matched to a gene. CDR3 length equals 12 residues. Germline V CDR1 and CDR2: DFQATT, SNEGSKA (reference sequence). The CDR3 sequence is CSVATGGQPQHF. For the CDR3, the DNA is TGCAGTGTCGCGACAGGGGGACAGCCCCAGCATTTT.

This clonotype was seen ten or more times. This rearrangement joins TRBV4-1 to TRBJ1-1; 8 bases match TRBD1. The V and J ends lost 3 bases and 1 base, in that order; junction bases with no gene match: 10. The germline CDR1 and CDR2 sequences are MGHRA and YSYEKL. This CDR3 is 17 amino acids long. In nucleotides, the CDR3 is TGCGCCAGCAGCCAGAGTCGGGACAGGACCCCGAACACTGAAGCTTTCTTT. This translates into CASSQSRDRTPNTEAFF.

This clonotype has a handful of counts. This chain joins TRBV9 and TRBJ1-1; D ambiguous. Germline CDR1 is SGDLS and CDR2 is YYNGEE. The CDR3 contains 13 residues. Between the trimmed V and J ends, which lost 1 base and 3 bases, there was a span of 7 bases. CDR3 sequence reads: CASSVSPDTEAFF. The CDR3 DNA reads as TGTGCCAGCAGCGTATCCCCGGACACTGAAGCTTTCTTT.

This clonotype occurred a few times. The rearrangement joins TRBV29-1 to TRBJ1-3, with TRBD1 matching 8 bases. Germline assignment: CDR1 SQVTM and CDR2 ANQGSEA. V lost 7 bases to trimming and J lost 0 bases; unmatched junction nucleotides: 5. This CDR3 has 14 amino acids. The CDR3: CSAKGQGSGNTIYF. In DNA form, the CDR3 reads TGCAGCGCAAAAGGACAGGGCTCTGGAAACACCATATATTTT.

This clonotype was picked up many times. The rearrangement links TRBV7-2 to TRBJ1-1; no definite D call. CDR3 length: 15 amino acids. Germline CDR1 reads SGHTA; CDR2 reads FQGNSA. V lost 5 bases and J lost 2, with 15 bases in between. The CDR3 coding sequence is TGTGCCAGCAGCCAATACAGATTAGTAAACACTGAAGCTTTCTTT. This codes for CASSQYRLVNTEAFF.

This clonotype was seen ten or more times. The V call is TRBV11-3, the J call TRBJ2-1; 10 nucleotides line up with TRBD1. V shed 6 bases and J 3 bases; nucleotides not matched to a gene: 5. Germline CDR1 reads SGHNT; CDR2 reads YENEEA. The length of the CDR3 is 15 residues. Here the CDR3 DNA reads TGTGCCAGCAGTTCGGACAGGGGGTTCTACAATGAGCAGTTCTTC. It encodes CASSSDRGFYNEQFF.

This clonotype was observed a few times. This may be a read error: a much more frequent sequence differs by one nucleotide. V and J are TRBV12-3 or TRBV12-4 and TRBJ1-6; D is undetermined. This CDR3 comprises 14 residues. The CDR3 is CASSSSGFNSPPHF. The CDR3 DNA is TGTGCCAGCTCATCTAGTGGATTTAATTCACCCCCCCACTTT.

This clonotype was counted ten times or more. The chain joins TRBV27 to TRBJ1-2, with D tentatively TRBD1 (6 bases). The CDR3 runs 13 residues. V was cut by 2 bases and J by 2 bases, with 6 bases left in between. The germline V gene has CDR1 MNHEY and CDR2 SMNVEV (reference sequence). CDR3 in DNA: TGTGCCAGCAGTTTACAGGGGAACTATGGCTACACCTTC. Translation gives CASSLQGNYGYTF.